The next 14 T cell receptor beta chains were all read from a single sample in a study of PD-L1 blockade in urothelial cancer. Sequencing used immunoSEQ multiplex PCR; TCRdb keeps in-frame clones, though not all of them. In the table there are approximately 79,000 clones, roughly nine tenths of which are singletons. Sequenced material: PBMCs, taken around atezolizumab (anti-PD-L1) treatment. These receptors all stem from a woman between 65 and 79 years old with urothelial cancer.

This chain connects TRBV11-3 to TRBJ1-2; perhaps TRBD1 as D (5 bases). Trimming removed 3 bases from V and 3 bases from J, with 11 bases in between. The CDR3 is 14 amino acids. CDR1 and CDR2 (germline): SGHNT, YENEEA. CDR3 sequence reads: CASSFQGRDYGYTF. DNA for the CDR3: TGTGCCAGCAGCTTCCAAGGCAGGGACTATGGCTACACCTTC.

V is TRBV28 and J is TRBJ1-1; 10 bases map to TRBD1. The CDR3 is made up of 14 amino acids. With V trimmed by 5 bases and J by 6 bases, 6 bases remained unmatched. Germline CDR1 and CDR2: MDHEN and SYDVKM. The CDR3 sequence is CASSTTGGAAEAFF. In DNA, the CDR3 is TGTGCCAGCAGTACGACAGGGGGCGCGGCTGAAGCTTTCTTT. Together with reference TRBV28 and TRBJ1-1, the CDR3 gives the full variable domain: DVKVTQSSRYLVKRTGEKVFLECVQDMDHENMFWYRQDPGLGLRLIYFSYDVKMKEKGDIPEGYSVSREKKERFSLILESASTNQTSMYLCASSTTGGAAEAFFGQGTRLTVV.

CDR3: CASSEDRGRSSPLHF. The CDR3 DNA follows: TGTGCCAGCAGTGAGGACAGGGGTCGGAGTTCACCCCTCCACTTT. V gene TRBV2 combines with J gene TRBJ1-6; 9 nucleotides line up with TRBD1. Germline V gene lookup returns CDR1 SNHLY and CDR2 FYNNEI. Trimming removed 3 bases from V and 9 bases from J; junction bases left unmatched: 6. The CDR3 sequence is 15 residues long. Drawing the rest from reference TRBV2 and TRBJ1-6, the complete variable domain is EPEVTQTPSHQVTQMGQEVILRCVPISNHLYFYWYRQILGQKVEFLVSFYNNEISEKSEIFDDQFSVERPDGSNFTLKIRSTKLEDSAMYFCASSEDRGRSSPLHFGNGTRLTVT.

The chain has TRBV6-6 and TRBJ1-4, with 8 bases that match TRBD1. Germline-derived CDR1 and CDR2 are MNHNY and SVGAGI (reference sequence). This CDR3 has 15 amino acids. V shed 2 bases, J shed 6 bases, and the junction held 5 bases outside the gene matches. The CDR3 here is CASSYAGGVDEKLFF. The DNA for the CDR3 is TGTGCCAGCAGTTACGCAGGGGGCGTGGATGAAAAACTGTTTTTT.

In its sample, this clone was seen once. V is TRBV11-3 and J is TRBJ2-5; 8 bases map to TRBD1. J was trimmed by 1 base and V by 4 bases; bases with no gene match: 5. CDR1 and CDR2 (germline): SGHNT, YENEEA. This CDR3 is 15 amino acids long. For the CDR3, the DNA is TGTGCCAGCAGCTCCCGGACAGGGTTCCAAGAGACCCAGTACTTC. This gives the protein CASSSRTGFQETQYF.

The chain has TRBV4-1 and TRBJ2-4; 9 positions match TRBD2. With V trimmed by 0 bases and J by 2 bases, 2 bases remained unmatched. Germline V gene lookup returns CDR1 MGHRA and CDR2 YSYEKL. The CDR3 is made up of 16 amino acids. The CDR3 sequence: CASSQDPSGTKNIQYF. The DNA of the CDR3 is TGCGCCAGCAGCCAAGATCCTAGCGGGACCAAAAACATTCAGTACTTC.

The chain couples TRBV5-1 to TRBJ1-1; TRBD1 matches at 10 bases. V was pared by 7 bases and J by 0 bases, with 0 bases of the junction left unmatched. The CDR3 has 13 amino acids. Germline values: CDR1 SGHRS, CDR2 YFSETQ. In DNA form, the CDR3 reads TGCGCCAGCGGACAGGGGGTGAACACTGAAGCTTTCTTT. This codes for CASGQGVNTEAFF.

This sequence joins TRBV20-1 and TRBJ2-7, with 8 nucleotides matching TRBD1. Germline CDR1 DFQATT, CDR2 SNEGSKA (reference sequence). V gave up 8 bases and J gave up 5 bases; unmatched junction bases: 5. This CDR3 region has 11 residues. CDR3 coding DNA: TGCAGTTTTACGACAGGGGACGAGCAGTACTTC. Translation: CSFTTGDEQYF.

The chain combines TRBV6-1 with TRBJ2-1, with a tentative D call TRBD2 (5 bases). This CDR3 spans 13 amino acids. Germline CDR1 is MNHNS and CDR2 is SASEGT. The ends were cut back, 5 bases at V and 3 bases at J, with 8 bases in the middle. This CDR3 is CASSSGFYNEQFF. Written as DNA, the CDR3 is TGTGCCAGCAGTAGCGGATTCTACAATGAGCAGTTCTTC.

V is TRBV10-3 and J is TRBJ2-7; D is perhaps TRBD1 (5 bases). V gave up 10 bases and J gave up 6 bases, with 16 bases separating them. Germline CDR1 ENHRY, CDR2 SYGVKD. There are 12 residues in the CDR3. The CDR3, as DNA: TGTGCCACCCTAGGACAATCGGTCGAGCAGTACTTC. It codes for CATLGQSVEQYF.

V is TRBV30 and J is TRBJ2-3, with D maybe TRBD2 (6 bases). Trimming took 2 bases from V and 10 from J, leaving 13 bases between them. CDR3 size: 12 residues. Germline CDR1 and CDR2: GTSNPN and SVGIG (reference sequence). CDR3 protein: CAWSSKTSAQYF. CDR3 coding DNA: TGTGCCTGGAGTTCAAAGACTAGTGCGCAGTATTTT.

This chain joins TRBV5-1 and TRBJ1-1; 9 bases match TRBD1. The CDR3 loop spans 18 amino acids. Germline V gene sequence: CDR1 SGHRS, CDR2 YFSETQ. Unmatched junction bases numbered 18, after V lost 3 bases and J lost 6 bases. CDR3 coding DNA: TGCGCCAGCAGCTCCCATAGTATCCCTACAGGGGGCGGTTCTGAAGCTTTCTTT. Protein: CASSSHSIPTGGGSEAFF.

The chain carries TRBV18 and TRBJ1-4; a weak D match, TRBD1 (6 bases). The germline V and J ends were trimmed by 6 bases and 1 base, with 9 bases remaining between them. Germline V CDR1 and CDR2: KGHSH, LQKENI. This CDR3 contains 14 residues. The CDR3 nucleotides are TGTGCCAGCTCGGCCAGGGGAACTAATGAAAAACTGTTTTTT. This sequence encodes CASSARGTNEKLFF.

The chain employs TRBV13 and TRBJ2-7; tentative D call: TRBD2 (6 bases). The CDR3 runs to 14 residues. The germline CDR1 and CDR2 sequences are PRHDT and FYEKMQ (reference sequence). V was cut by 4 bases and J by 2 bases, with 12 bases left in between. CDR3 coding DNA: TGTGCCAGCAGCTCATCGGGACTCCCCTACGAGCAGTACTTC. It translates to CASSSSGLPYEQYF. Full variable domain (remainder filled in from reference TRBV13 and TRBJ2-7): AAGVIQSPRHLIKEKRETATLKCYPIPRHDTVYWYQQGPGQDPQFLISFYEKMQSDKGSIPDRFSAQQFSDYHSELNMSSLELGDSALYFCASSSSGLPYEQYFGPGTRLTVT.